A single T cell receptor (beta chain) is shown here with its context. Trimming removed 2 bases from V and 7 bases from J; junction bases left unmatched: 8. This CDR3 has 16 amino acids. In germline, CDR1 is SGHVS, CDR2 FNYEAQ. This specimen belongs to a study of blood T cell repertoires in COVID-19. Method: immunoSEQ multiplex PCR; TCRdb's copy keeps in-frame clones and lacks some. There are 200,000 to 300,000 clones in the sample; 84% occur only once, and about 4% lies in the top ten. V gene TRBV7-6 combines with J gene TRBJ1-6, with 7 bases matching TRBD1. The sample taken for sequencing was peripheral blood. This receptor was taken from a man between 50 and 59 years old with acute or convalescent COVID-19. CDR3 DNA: TGTGCCAGCAGCTTAACTCTGAGGGGACAGAATTCACCCCTCCACTTT. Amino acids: CASSLTLRGQNSPLHF.